The next 28 T cell receptor beta chains were all read from a single sample in a study of blood T cells in healthy people across ages. Then a second PCR, running about 6 to 12 cycles, was carried out with a sample-barcoded 5' primer and a J-beta primer mix. TCRdb reanalysed the 5' RACE reads using MiXCR and keeps one entry per CDR3 protein. The sample yields about 830,000 distinct CDR3 sequences, 58% seen once. Sequencing was done on a sample of blood. Receptors were obtained from a man in his thirties or forties in good health.

This rearrangement joins TRBV6-6 to TRBJ2-3; TRBD1 matches at 8 bases. Trimming cost V 3 bases and J 6 bases; bases outside gene matches: 11. This CDR3 is built from 16 residues. Germline V gene lookup returns CDR1 MNHNY and CDR2 SVGAGI (reference sequence). As DNA, the CDR3 is TGTGCCAGCAGTTATTCTCCGGGACAGGCAGGGGATACGCAGTATTTT. It yields the protein CASSYSPGQAGDTQYF.

This clonotype has only a few counts. The chain couples TRBV6-1 to TRBJ2-3, with 8 bases identical to TRBD2. V lost 1 base and J lost 0; bases outside the gene matches: 3. The CDR3 loop spans 16 amino acids. Germline CDR1 reads MNHNS; CDR2 reads SASEGT. For the CDR3, the DNA is TGTGCCAGCAGTGAAGGTCTAGCGGGTAGCACAGATACGCAGTATTTT. Protein sequence: CASSEGLAGSTDTQYF.

The chain joins TRBV6-2 or TRBV6-3 to TRBJ2-4; D is unresolved. Judging by the DNA end, TRBJ2-5 fits better; the J call may be wrong. The CDR3 runs to 13 residues. Germline V CDR1 and CDR2: MNHEY, SVGEGT. The DNA of the CDR3 is TGTGCCAGTCAAGCAGAGACCCAAGAGACCCAGTACTTC. Its translation: CASQAETQETQYF.

The V and J genes are TRBV27 and TRBJ2-1, with 13 nucleotides matching TRBD2. Losses at the gene ends were 7 bases for V and 12 bases for J; bases not matched to a gene: 15. The CDR3 extends over 16 amino acids. CDR1 MNHEY and CDR2 SMNVEV come from the germline V gene (reference sequence). CDR3 bases: TGTGCCAGCACTAAACTCGGACTAGCGGGAGCGGTTGGGCAGTTCTTC. Amino acid sequence: CASTKLGLAGAVGQFF.

The CDR3 reads CASRGGVNSPLHF. CDR3 nucleotides: TGTGCCAGCAGGGGAGGCGTGAATTCACCCCTCCACTTT. The V and J genes are TRBV10-3 and TRBJ1-6, with D possibly being TRBD1 (6 bases). Germline V gives CDR1 ENHRY, CDR2 SYGVKD. The length of the CDR3 is 13 residues. V was shortened by 10 bases and J by 7 bases, with 14 bases between the two germline ends.

In this sample, this clonotype turned up once. The chain combines TRBV4-2 with TRBJ2-1; 11 nucleotides match TRBD2. V shed 3 bases and J 3 bases; nucleotides not matched to a gene: 7. The CDR3 loop spans 17 amino acids. Germline CDR1 LGHNA, CDR2 YNFKEQ. The CDR3 nucleotides are TGTGCCAGCAGCCACCTGTCCGGGACTAGCGGCTACAATGAGCAGTTCTTC. Residues: CASSHLSGTSGYNEQFF.

Only a few counts were recorded for this clonotype. This rearrangement joins TRBV6-5 to TRBJ1-4; D possibly corresponds to TRBD1 (6 bases). Trimming stripped 2 bases from V and 7 bases from J, with 23 bases between. This CDR3 region has 18 residues. Germline CDR1 and CDR2: MNHEY and SVGAGI. The CDR3 spells CASSYPDSGVGMGEKLFF. For the CDR3, the DNA is TGTGCCAGCAGTTACCCCGACTCAGGGGTGGGAATGGGTGAAAAACTGTTTTTT.

The CDR3 DNA reads as TGTGCCAGCAGCCCGTTCCCCCGACAGTATAGCAATCAGCCCCAGCATTTT. Encoded protein: CASSPFPRQYSNQPQHF. V and J are TRBV7-2 and TRBJ1-5, with D possibly matching TRBD1 (5 bases). V lost 5 bases and J lost 0, with 17 bases in between. The CDR3 is made up of 17 amino acids. Germline-derived CDR1 and CDR2 are SGHTA and FQGNSA.

This clonotype was observed a few times. Mismatch with germline at one junction end may stem from a read error. V is TRBV12-3 or TRBV12-4 and J is TRBJ1-6, with D hard to call. The length of the CDR3 is 16 residues. CDR3 nucleotides: TGTGCCAGCAGTTTAGGACGGAGCTCCTATAATTCGCCCCTCCACTTT. Translated: CASSLGRSSYNSPLHF.

The genes are TRBV5-5 and TRBJ2-7; 12 bases match TRBD2. With V trimmed by 4 bases and J by 3 bases, 11 bases remained unmatched. The CDR3 contains 17 residues. CDR1 and CDR2 (germline): SGHKS, YYEKEE (reference sequence). CDR3 bases: TGTGCCAGCAGCACTGGACTAGCGGGAACCTTTGACTACGAGCAGTACTTC. It codes for CASSTGLAGTFDYEQYF.

The chain links TRBV9 to TRBJ2-5, with 10 bases that match TRBD2. TRBJ2-7 explains the end of the DNA better; the J call may be wrong. CDR1 and CDR2 (germline): SGDLS, YYNGEE. The CDR3 sequence is 16 residues long. CDR3 region: CASSVGGAGGPYEQYF. CDR3 nucleotides: TGTGCCAGCAGCGTAGGCGGAGCGGGAGGGCCGTACGAGCAGTACTTC.

This clonotype was observed a few times. The rearrangement joins TRBV11-2 to TRBJ2-4; D is uncertain. The tail of the sequence fits TRBJ2-5 better, so the J call may be wrong. Per the germline V gene, CDR1 is SGHAT and CDR2 is FQNNGV. There are 12 residues in the CDR3. The CDR3 loop reads CASSLNAETQYF. CDR3 sequence (DNA): TGTGCCAGCAGCTTAAACGCAGAGACCCAGTACTTC.

This chain uses TRBV24-1 with TRBJ2-1; D may correspond to TRBD1 or TRBD2 (5 bases each). This CDR3 has 15 residues. Trimming took 7 bases from V and 0 from J, leaving 12 bases between them. Looked up from germline, CDR1 is KGHDR and CDR2 is SFDVKD. CDR3 nucleotide sequence: TGTGCCACCAGCTCCGCCGGGACCTCCTACAATGAGCAGTTCTTC. Translating gives CATSSAGTSYNEQFF.

The chain couples TRBV10-3 to TRBJ2-5; D is ambiguous. This CDR3 region has 14 residues. Germline values: CDR1 ENHRY, CDR2 SYGVKD. V dropped 0 bases and J dropped 4 bases, with 9 bases sitting between them. The CDR3 loop reads CAISESKGIETQYF. CDR3 nucleotide sequence: TGTGCCATCAGTGAGTCGAAAGGGATAGAGACCCAGTACTTC.

A few counts support this clonotype. The rearrangement links TRBV7-2 to TRBJ2-1, with 8 bases matching TRBD2. The CDR3 extends over 14 amino acids. V was clipped by 4 bases and J by 6 bases; unmatched bases: 5. Per germline, CDR1 SGHTA and CDR2 FQGNSA. CDR3 bases: TGTGCCAGCAGCTCCGTAGCGGGAAGCAATGAGCAGTTCTTC. It encodes CASSSVAGSNEQFF.

The chain recombines TRBV7-2 with TRBJ2-3; 10 bases match TRBD2. Germline-derived CDR1 and CDR2 are SGHTA and FQGNSA. This CDR3 spans 15 amino acids. Trimming at V came to 6 bases and at J to 5 bases, leaving 8 bases not matched to a gene. In nucleotides, the CDR3 is TGTGCCAGCAGTTTCGCTCCTAGCGGGAGAGATACGCAGTATTTT. This translates into CASSFAPSGRDTQYF. Looking up the rest from reference TRBV7-2 and TRBJ2-3 gives the full variable domain: GAGVSQSPSNKVTEKGKDVELRCDPISGHTALYWYRQSLGQGLEFLIYFQGNSAPDKSGLPSDRFSAERTGGSVSTLTIQRTQQEDSAVYLCASSFAPSGRDTQYFGPGTRLTVL.

The chain is built from TRBV9 and TRBJ2-1; D is unclear. The CDR3 spans 15 residues. Deletions cut 2 bases from V and 2 bases from J, with 11 bases between. CDR1 and CDR2 from the germline V gene are SGDLS and YYNGEE. The CDR3, as DNA: TGTGCCAGCAGCGTGGGGTCCTCTCCCTACAATGAGCAGTTCTTC. It specifies CASSVGSSPYNEQFF.

The V call is TRBV3-1, the J call TRBJ1-1, with a tentative D call TRBD1 (5 bases). The CDR3 loop spans 12 amino acids. The germline CDR1 and CDR2 sequences are LGHDT and YNNKEL (reference sequence). V was cut by 1 base and J by 12 bases, with 12 bases left in between. CDR3 in amino acids: CASSQARGVSFF. Here the CDR3 DNA reads TGTGCCAGCAGCCAAGCGCGGGGGGTGTCTTTCTTT.

The chain couples TRBV7-3 to TRBJ2-6, with D maybe TRBD2 (7 bases). In germline, CDR1 is SGHTA, CDR2 FQGTGA. V lost 2 bases, J lost 2 bases, and 10 bases lay in between. The CDR3 consists of 16 residues. CDR3 protein: CASSLSGGAGANVLTF. CDR3 DNA sequence: TGTGCCAGCAGCTTATCGGGGGGCGCTGGGGCCAACGTCCTGACTTTC.

The gene calls are TRBV20-1 and TRBJ1-1, with D tentatively TRBD1 (5 bases). Trimming removed 0 bases at V and 7 bases at J, with 12 bases between. CDR1 and CDR2 from the germline V gene are DFQATT and SNEGSKA (reference sequence). This CDR3 has 13 amino acids. CDR3 sequence (DNA): TGCAGTGCTAGAGATGGAGGGGCAGATGAAGCTTTCTTT. Its protein is CSARDGGADEAFF.

The chain is built from TRBV3-1 and TRBJ2-5; 9 nucleotides agree with TRBD1. The J call may be incorrect, as the DNA end agrees better with TRBJ2-7. Per germline, CDR1 LGHDT and CDR2 YNNKEL (reference sequence). This CDR3 region has 13 residues. CDR3 nucleotides: TGTGCCAGCAGACCGACAGGGGGCTACGAGCAGTACTTC. It yields the protein CASRPTGGYEQYF.

This chain links TRBV6-5 with TRBJ2-5; 7 bases align to TRBD2. From germline, CDR1 is MNHEY and CDR2 SVGAGI. Trimming took 7 bases from V and 2 from J; bases not matched to a gene: 10. The CDR3 has 15 amino acids. CDR3 nucleotides: TGTGCCAGCACTCCTACATGGGGAGGGCAAGAGACCCAGTACTTC. This encodes CASTPTWGGQETQYF.

This clonotype came up a few times. The chain links TRBV5-1 to TRBJ2-1; D not certain. This CDR3 comprises 14 residues. V lost 0 bases to trimming and J lost 8 bases, with 12 bases between them. Germline values: CDR1 SGHRS, CDR2 YFSETQ. CDR3 in DNA: TGCGCCAGCAGCTTGGTTGGCCAGACGGATGAGCAGTTCTTC. It encodes CASSLVGQTDEQFF. Drawing the rest from reference TRBV5-1 and TRBJ2-1, the complete variable domain is KAGVTQTPRYLIKTRGQQVTLSCSPISGHRSVSWYQQTPGQGLQFLFEYFSETQRNKGNFPGRFSGRQFSNSRSEMNVSTLELGDSALYLCASSLVGQTDEQFFGPGTRLTVL.

V is TRBV10-1 and J is TRBJ2-4; 11 bases are a match to TRBD2. The DNA matches TRBJ2-7 better at its end, which makes the J call doubtful. In germline, CDR1 is WNHNN, CDR2 SYGVQD (reference sequence). This CDR3 has 18 residues. The CDR3 DNA sequence: TGCGCCAGCAGTGAGTCGGTGGGTAGCGGGGGGGCCTTTGACGAGCAGTACTTC. Its protein product is CASSESVGSGGAFDEQYF.

The rearrangement links TRBV28 to TRBJ2-7; tentatively, D is TRBD1 (5 bases). CDR1 and CDR2 (germline): MDHEN, SYDVKM. The CDR3 is made up of 15 amino acids. Trimming shortened V by 3 bases and J by 0 bases, and 12 bases separated the two germline ends. CDR3 sequence: CASSFTGTLSYEQYF. The DNA for the CDR3 is TGTGCCAGCAGTTTTACAGGAACCCTCTCCTACGAGCAGTACTTC.

This clonotype came up many times. A read error may produce the germline difference seen at one junction end. The chain is built from TRBV5-1 and TRBJ2-3; the match to TRBD2 covers 7 bases. The CDR3 runs 15 residues. The germline V gene encodes CDR1 SGHRS and CDR2 YFSETQ. Here the CDR3 DNA reads TGTGCCAGCAGCTTGACGGGGGGTAGCACAGATACGCAGTATTTT. Translating gives CASSLTGGSTDTQYF.

The rearrangement links TRBV7-6 to TRBJ2-7; D call uncertain. Trimming pared 5 bases from V and 7 bases from J, leaving 21 bases between. This CDR3 has 15 residues. Looked up from germline, CDR1 is SGHVS and CDR2 is FNYEAQ. CDR3 residues: CASSLYPPVGNEQYF. For the CDR3, the DNA is TGTGCCAGCAGCCTCTACCCACCCGTGGGCAATGAGCAGTACTTC. Drawing the rest from reference TRBV7-6 and TRBJ2-7, the complete variable domain is GAGVSQSPRYKVTKRGQDVALRCDPISGHVSLYWYRQALGQGPEFLTYFNYEAQQDKSGLPNDRFSAERPEGSISTLTIQRTEQRDSAMYRCASSLYPPVGNEQYFGPGTRLTVT.

This clonotype turned up a few times. V usage is TRBV4-3 and J usage is TRBJ2-1; tentative D call: TRBD2 (5 bases). Germline V gene sequence: CDR1 LGHNA, CDR2 YSLEER. V was clipped by 0 bases and J by 12 bases, with 15 bases between them. The CDR3 spans 14 residues. The chain's CDR3 is CASSQDLGGSGQFF. DNA of the CDR3: TGCGCCAGCAGCCAAGATCTAGGTGGGAGTGGGCAGTTCTTC.